These T cell receptor beta chains were read from a single sample in a study of OX40 agonist ivuxolimab in advanced cancers. Sequenced by immunoSEQ multiplex PCR; TCRdb stores in-frame clones only, minus some. The sample consists of fewer than 85,000 clones, around 90% of them appearing once. This specimen was CD4+ or CD8+ T cells sorted from blood, taken in a trial of the OX40 agonist ivuxolimab. These receptor sequences come from an adult with an advanced solid tumor such as melanoma, head and neck, liver or kidney cancer. The CDR3 runs from the conserved cysteine through the conserved F or W. A D gene is named only where the DNA matches it firmly. The listing skips clone size in some rows; elsewhere it reads once, few, many or a size class.

>.|TRBD2|TRBJ2-3|TRBV20-1
TGCAGCGGGGGGGATACGCAGTATTTT
CSGGDTQYF
>once|.|TRBJ1-3|TRBV6-5
TGTGCCAGCAGTACCGGGTTTGCGTCTGGAAACACCATATATTTT
CASSTGFASGNTIYF
>.|.|TRBJ1-5|TRBV28
TGTGCCAGCAGTTATAGCAATCAGCCCCAGCATTTT
CASSYSNQPQHF
>.|TRBD1|TRBJ1-1|TRBV15
TGTGCCACCAGCGAGACAGGGGCTACTGAAGCTTTCTTT
CATSETGATEAFF
>.|.|TRBJ2-3|TRBV30
TGTGCCTGGGGAGCGGTATCTAGCACAGATACGCAGTATTTT
CAWGAVSSTDTQYF
>few|.|TRBJ1-5|TRBV6-1
TGTGCCAGCAGTGCTGACAGTAGCAATCAGCCCCAGCATTTT
CASSADSSNQPQHF
>.|.|TRBJ1-2|TRBV4-1
TGCGCCAGCAGCCAAGACAGCTGGGGAGCTAACTATGGCTACACCTTC
CASSQDSWGANYGYTF
>once|TRBD1|TRBJ2-1|TRBV5-4
TGTGCCAGCAGCCAAGACAGGGCTGGGTACAATGAGCAGTTCTTC
CASSQDRAGYNEQFF
>.|.|TRBJ1-5|TRBV19
TGTGCCAGTAGTATAGATCGGGGCGGGGATAGCAATCAGCCCCAGCATTTT
CASSIDRGGDSNQPQHF
>.|.|TRBJ2-4|TRBV29-1
TGCAGCGTTGCCCCTACAGGCACCAGCATTCAGTACTTC
CSVAPTGTSIQYF
>.|TRBD1|TRBJ2-7|TRBV5-1
TGCGCCAGCAGCAACCGGGACAGGGGGCTCAGCTCCTACGAGCAGTACTTC
CASSNRDRGLSSYEQYF
>.|.|TRBJ2-5|TRBV5-1
TGCGCCAGCACCCCGGGACCCCAAGAGACCCAGTACTTC
CASTPGPQETQYF
>.|TRBD2|TRBJ2-2|TRBV5-4
TGTGCCAGCAGCCGTGGGACTAGCGGGAGCCGTACCGGGGAGCTGTTTTTT
CASSRGTSGSRTGELFF
>once|.|TRBJ2-5|TRBV18
TGTGCCAGCTCACCAGGGGGCACGGGGGAGACCCAGTACTTC
CASSPGGTGETQYF
>.|TRBD2|TRBJ2-7|TRBV12-5
TGTGCTAGTGGTTACGGACTAGTTCTAGGCGAGCAGTACTTC
CASGYGLVLGEQYF
>.|.|TRBJ2-7|TRBV28
TGTGCCAGCAGTTTATCCCGCTACGAGCAGTACTTC
CASSLSRYEQYF
>.|.|TRBJ2-3|TRBV19
TGTGCCAGTAGTAACCTAGCGAAGGGCACAGATACGCAGTATTTT
CASSNLAKGTDTQYF
>.|TRBD2|TRBJ2-5|TRBV10-1
TGCGCCAGCAGTGATTCTAGCGGGCCCGAGACCCAGTACTTC
CASSDSSGPETQYF
>.|.|TRBJ1-1|TRBV27
TGTGCCAGCAGTTCATTGACCTCTGAAGCTTTCTTT
CASSSLTSEAFF
>.|.|TRBJ1-1|TRBV5-1
TGCGCCAGCAGCCCCGGGACACTTAACACTGAAGCTTTCTTT
CASSPGTLNTEAFF
>.|TRBD1|TRBJ2-7|TRBV5-5
TGTGCCAGCAGGAAGACAGGGGATGAGCAGTACTTC
CASRKTGDEQYF
>.|.|TRBJ2-3|TRBV7-3
TGTGCCAGCAGCTTAAACAGGGTCGCAGATACGCAGTATTTT
CASSLNRVADTQYF
>.|.|TRBJ1-1|TRBV28
TGTGCCAGCAGGGGGACGCCTGAAGCTTTCTTT
CASRGTPEAFF
>.|TRBD2|TRBJ2-3|TRBV4-2
TGTGCCAGCAGCCAAAGAATCCTAGCGGAAACAGATACGCAGTATTTT
CASSQRILAETDTQYF
>.|TRBD1|TRBJ1-2|TRBV18
TGTGCCAGCTCCCCGGACAGGGATGAGATCTATGGCTACACCTTC
CASSPDRDEIYGYTF
>few|.|TRBJ2-7|TRBV2
TGTGCCAGCAGTGAACGGAGGAGCGGGCCAGGTGGGGAGCAGTACTTC
CASSERRSGPGGEQYF
>.|.|TRBJ2-7|TRBV2
TGTGCCAGCATCCCGTCCGGGAGCCCCCACGAGCAGTACTTC
CASIPSGSPHEQYF
>.|.|TRBJ2-6|TRBV2
TGTGCCAGCACGGGCTCTGGGGCCAACGTCCTGACTTTC
CASTGSGANVLTF
>.|TRBD1|TRBJ1-4|TRBV6-5
TGTGCCAGCAGTTACGAACAGGGGGTTTGGGAAAAACTGTTTTTT
CASSYEQGVWEKLFF
>.|TRBD1|TRBJ2-7|TRBV28
TGTGCCAGCAGGACCGGGACAGGGGACGAGCAGTACTTC
CASRTGTGDEQYF
>.|.|TRBJ2-3|TRBV20-1
TGCAGTGTGGGTCCAGATACGCAGTATTTT
CSVGPDTQYF
>.|.|TRBJ1-4|TRBV5-5
TGTGCCAGCAGCCTGGGACCTAATGAAAAACTGTTTTTT
CASSLGPNEKLFF
>.|.|TRBJ2-1|TRBV10-3
TGTGCCATCAGTGAGATGCCGACCTCCTACAATGAGCAGTTCTTC
CAISEMPTSYNEQFF
>once|TRBD1|TRBJ1-2|TRBV29-1
TGCAGCGCCTGTTTCCAGGGGGCCCCCAACTATGGCTACACCTTC
CSACFQGAPNYGYTF
>few|.|TRBJ1-1|TRBV7-8
TGTGCCAGCAGCTTTGCGCAGGGTGAAGCTTTCTTT
CASSFAQGEAFF